Detailed here is one TCR beta chain. Its antigen is not identified. Repertoires were generated with immunoSEQ multiplex PCR, while TCRdb's copy carries only in-frame clones and drops some. The sample has over 150,000 clones, about 85% seen once. The data stem from a study of T cell responses to AZD1222 COVID-19 vaccine. Study-level findings and limits: Among the donors, most were white British and more were female, and clonal diversity was possibly underestimated. Recipients of AZD1222 seropositive at baseline numbered only 6 or 7.

The TCR originated in an adult in good health. Source: peripheral blood, taken on day 0 of AZD1222 vaccination.

CDR3 sequence (DNA): TGTGCCTGGAGTTCACCGTGGACAGCTTACAATGAGCAGTTCTTC. It codes for CAWSSPWTAYNEQFF. The J gene is TRBJ2-1, the V gene TRBV30; D perhaps matches TRBD1 (6 bases). Germline CDR1 and CDR2: GTSNPN and SVGIG (reference sequence). This CDR3 is built from 15 residues. The germline V and J ends were trimmed by 2 bases and 4 bases, with 15 bases remaining between them.